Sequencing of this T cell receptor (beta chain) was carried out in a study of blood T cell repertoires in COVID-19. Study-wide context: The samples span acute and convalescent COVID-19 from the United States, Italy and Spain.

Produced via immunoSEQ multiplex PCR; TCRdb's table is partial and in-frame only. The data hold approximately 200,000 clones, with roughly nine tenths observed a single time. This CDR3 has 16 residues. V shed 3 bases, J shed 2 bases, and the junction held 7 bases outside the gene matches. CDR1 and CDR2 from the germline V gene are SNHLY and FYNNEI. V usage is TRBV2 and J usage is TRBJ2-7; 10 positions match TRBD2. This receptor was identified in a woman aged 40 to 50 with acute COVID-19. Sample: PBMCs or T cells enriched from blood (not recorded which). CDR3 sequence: CASSDPLSGGPYEQYF. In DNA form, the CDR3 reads TGTGCCAGCAGTGACCCTCTTAGCGGGGGGCCCTACGAGCAGTACTTC.